This T cell receptor (beta chain) was documented in a study of CD8+CD57+ T cells in acquired aplastic anemia. About the research overall: Sorted CD4+ and CD8+ cells gave a mean 3.2 ug DNA, range about 0.19 to 27.4 ug.

For sequencing, patients were chosen who had shown expansion of CD8+CD57+ cells by flow cytometry. No therapy had been given to the patients at the time of blood sampling. Study outcomes and limitations: The number of CD8+ CDR3 sequences shared by patients and controls was around 30.

CDR3 size: 15 residues. V was trimmed by 0 bases and J by 2 bases, leaving 12 bases between them. The germline CDR1 and CDR2 sequences are SGDLS and YYNGEE. Remarks on this clonotype: Its target is unknown.

The template for TCR beta VDJ and CDR3 sequence profiling was genomic DNA. TCRdb processed the reads anew with MiXCR; each CDR3 protein has one entry. The sample holds approximately 98,000 distinct CDR3 sequences, less than 75% seen once. Source material: sorted CD4+, CD8+, or CD8+CD57+ T cells (not recorded which) from PBMCs. The rearrangement links TRBV9 to TRBJ2-7; tentative D call: TRBD2 (6 bases). This TCR was recovered from a human donor with aplastic anemia. CDR3 nucleotide sequence: TGTGCCAGCAGCGTAGGCGGGGCCTCCACCTACGAGCAGTACTTC. Its protein is CASSVGGASTYEQYF.